Presented here are 12 T cell receptor beta chains from one specimen sequenced in a study of blood T cell repertoires in COVID-19. The repertoire was sequenced with immunoSEQ multiplex PCR; TCRdb's copy has only in-frame clones and lacks some. Of 85,000 to 120,000 clones in the sample, 71% were seen once. The sample comprised peripheral blood. These receptors were taken from a human donor with acute or convalescent COVID-19. The donor label of this sample is uncertain.

In this sample, this clone turned up a few times. V is TRBV4-1 and J is TRBJ1-4, with a weak D call TRBD1 (5 bases). The germline V gene has CDR1 MGHRA and CDR2 YSYEKL. The CDR3 covers 13 residues. V was shortened by 4 bases and J by 6 bases, with 9 bases between the two germline ends. The CDR3 protein is CASSRQGDEKLFF. The CDR3 bases are TGCGCCAGCAGCCGGCAGGGTGATGAAAAACTGTTTTTT.

The genes are TRBV7-3 and TRBJ1-2; 8 bases are shared with TRBD1. The V segment lost 9 bases and the J segment 2 bases; nucleotides outside the gene matches: 14. Germline assignment: CDR1 SGHTA and CDR2 FQGTGA. This CDR3 is built from 16 residues. The CDR3 nucleotides read TGTGCCAGAGGGGGACAGGTAGGGGCGATAAACTATGGCTACACCTTC. Its protein is CARGGQVGAINYGYTF.

V gene TRBV3-1 (or the pseudogene TRBV3-2) combines with J gene TRBJ1-6; unclear D gene. Trimming shortened V by 1 base and J by 8 bases, and 6 bases separated the two germline ends. CDR1 LGHDT and CDR2 YNNKEL come from the germline V gene (reference sequence). This CDR3 has 13 amino acids. CDR3 amino acids: CASSQAVDSPLHF. In nucleotides, the CDR3 is TGTGCCAGCAGCCAAGCGGTCGATTCACCCCTCCACTTT.

The chain uses TRBV5-1 and TRBJ1-2; D is possibly TRBD1 (6 bases). The CDR3 is 14 amino acids. The V end was cut by 4 bases, the J end by 4 bases, with 14 bases between. Per germline, CDR1 SGHRS and CDR2 YFSETQ. For the CDR3, the DNA is TGCGCCAGCAGCCCACGGCAGGGGAGCTATGGCTACACCTTC. It translates to CASSPRQGSYGYTF. The variable domain in full, completed from reference TRBV5-1 and TRBJ1-2, reads KAGVTQTPRYLIKTRGQQVTLSCSPISGHRSVSWYQQTPGQGLQFLFEYFSETQRNKGNFPGRFSGRQFSNSRSEMNVSTLELGDSALYLCASSPRQGSYGYTFGSGTRLTVV.

The V gene is TRBV4-1, the J gene TRBJ1-1; 9 nucleotides agree with TRBD1. The CDR3 is 14 amino acids. The germline V gene encodes CDR1 MGHRA and CDR2 YSYEKL. The V segment lost 4 bases and the J segment 5 bases; nucleotides outside the gene matches: 5. The CDR3 sequence: CASSPGTGRTEAFF. The DNA for the CDR3 is TGCGCCAGCAGCCCTGGGACAGGGCGGACTGAAGCTTTCTTT.

The V gene is TRBV7-9, the J gene TRBJ2-3; 7 bases fit TRBD1. The CDR3 loop spans 12 amino acids. J lost 10 bases, V lost 5 bases, and 6 bases had no gene match. Germline-derived CDR1 and CDR2 are SEHNR and FQNEAQ (reference sequence). CDR3 DNA sequence: TGTGCCAGCAGCCCCGGGACAGTCGCGCAGTATTTT. Protein product: CASSPGTVAQYF.

This clone was counted many times. The chain couples TRBV27 to TRBJ1-2; the match to TRBD1 covers 8 bases. The CDR3 is made up of 13 amino acids. CDR1 and CDR2 (germline): MNHEY, SMNVEV (reference sequence). J lost 8 bases, V lost 5 bases, and 7 bases had no gene match. This CDR3 reads CASSRSGGGGYTF. As DNA, the CDR3 is TGTGCCAGCAGTAGATCAGGGGGCGGGGGCTACACCTTC.

The V gene is TRBV15, the J gene TRBJ2-2; no reliable D call. The V gene lost 5 bases and the J gene lost 4 bases, with 17 bases spanning the gap. This CDR3 contains 16 residues. The V gene's germline CDR1 is LNHNV and CDR2 YYDKDF (reference sequence). CDR3 loop: CATSGVWQRLTGELFF. CDR3 coding DNA: TGTGCCACCAGCGGTGTCTGGCAGCGCCTCACCGGGGAGCTGTTTTTT.

V gene TRBV10-3 combines with J gene TRBJ2-2; TRBD2 matches at 7 bases. V shed 5 bases, J shed 4 bases, and the junction held 4 bases outside the gene matches. Looked up from germline, CDR1 is ENHRY and CDR2 is SYGVKD. The length of the CDR3 is 14 residues. CDR3 protein: CAISLGGGTGELFF. The CDR3 bases are TGTGCCATCAGTCTGGGGGGGGGCACCGGGGAGCTGTTTTTT.

This rearrangement joins TRBV19 to TRBJ1-2; 7 nucleotides line up with TRBD1. V trimming: 6 bases; J trimming: 6 bases; junction bases outside the gene matches: 10. Germline assignment: CDR1 LNHDA and CDR2 SQIVND (reference sequence). CDR3 length: 14 residues. The CDR3 DNA follows: TGTGCCAGTAGCTCTCTCGGACAGGCAAATGGCTACACCTTC. It yields the protein CASSSLGQANGYTF.

This chain uses TRBV7-8 with TRBJ1-2; 9 bases fit TRBD1. The CDR3 loop spans 15 amino acids. Trimming at V came to 7 bases and at J to 4 bases, leaving 10 bases not matched to a gene. Germline loops: CDR1 SGHVS, CDR2 FQNEAQ. CDR3 DNA: TGTGCCAGCACCGGTTACAGGGGGCATCGCTATGGCTACACCTTC. Translating it yields CASTGYRGHRYGYTF.

V usage is TRBV29-1 and J usage is TRBJ2-3, with 9 positions matching TRBD1. J was trimmed by 9 bases and V by 4 bases; bases with no gene match: 11. The CDR3 contains 14 residues. Germline values: CDR1 SQVTM, CDR2 ANQGSEA. The CDR3, as DNA: TGCAGCGTTGTGACAGGGGGAGAATTCTTGACGCAGTATTTT. As protein: CSVVTGGEFLTQYF.